This T cell receptor (beta chain) is drawn from a study of blood T cell repertoires in COVID-19. About the study: The United States, Italy and Spain supplied acute and convalescent COVID-19 samples.

The data were produced by immunoSEQ multiplex PCR, yet TCRdb's version contains in-frame clones alone and is incomplete. The sample contains roughly 190,000 clones, approximately 81% of which appear only once. V was clipped by 1 base and J by 4 bases; unmatched bases: 7. Germline CDR1 is LGHDT and CDR2 is YNNKEL (reference sequence). There are 17 residues in the CDR3. Sequencing used peripheral blood. The clonotype comes from a human donor in a cohort sampled during active COVID-19. The chain links TRBV3-1 (or the pseudogene TRBV3-2) to TRBJ2-3; 11 nucleotides match TRBD2. The CDR3 coding sequence is TGTGCCAGCAGCCAAGGTACTAGCGGGAGTGGTGCAGATACGCAGTATTTT. This sequence encodes CASSQGTSGSGADTQYF.